What follows are 7 T cell receptor beta chains derived from one specimen sequenced in a study of cytomegalovirus exposure and HLA in healthy donors. A multiplex PCR was run with 60 Vbeta primers and 13 Jbeta primers. Sequencing was performed with immunoSEQ multiplex PCR; in TCRdb, only in-frame clones are kept and a portion is missing. This sample has about 76,000 clones; roughly 78% occur once, and the top ten carry around 2.7%. What was sequenced was PBMCs. The receptors were sampled from a male donor in good health and CMV-seropositive.

The rearrangement joins TRBV27 to TRBJ2-3; D is undetermined. V was shortened by 3 bases and J by 3 bases, with 13 bases between the two germline ends. Germline CDR1 MNHEY, CDR2 SMNVEV (reference sequence). The CDR3 contains 15 residues. DNA of the CDR3: TGTGCCAGCAGTTTTCTGGGCGAGTCAACAGATACGCAGTATTTT. Translation: CASSFLGESTDTQYF.

The chain combines TRBV5-1 with TRBJ2-1; D is perhaps TRBD2 (5 bases). V lost 1 base and J lost 5, with 10 bases in between. The CDR3 contains 14 residues. The germline CDR1 and CDR2 sequences are SGHRS and YFSETQ. CDR3 region: CASSLYPGNNEQFF. CDR3 nucleotides: TGCGCCAGCAGCTTGTATCCGGGAAACAATGAGCAGTTCTTC.

The chain joins TRBV4-2 to TRBJ2-7, with TRBD2 as a possible D gene (6 bases). V was shortened by 1 base and J by 3 bases, with 16 bases between the two germline ends. Germline V gives CDR1 LGHNA, CDR2 YNFKEQ. The CDR3 spans 16 residues. The CDR3 loop is CASSQGASERLYEQYF. CDR3 nucleotide sequence: TGTGCCAGCAGCCAAGGGGCTAGCGAGCGCCTCTACGAGCAGTACTTC.

This clone was observed a handful of times. The chain uses TRBV11-2 and TRBJ1-1; the D gene is possibly TRBD1 (6 bases). The CDR3 covers 13 residues. Germline V CDR1 and CDR2: SGHAT, FQNNGV. V was clipped by 5 bases and J by 2 bases, with 9 bases between them. Written as DNA, the CDR3 is TGTGCCAGCAGCCGGACAGCTAACACTGAAGCTTTCTTT. This translates into CASSRTANTEAFF.

The CDR3 loop reads CASSEGGREIETQYF. CDR3 sequence (DNA): TGTGCCAGCAGTGAAGGCGGGAGGGAGATAGAGACCCAGTACTTC. The V and J genes are TRBV2 and TRBJ2-5, with 9 bases identical to TRBD2. The CDR3 runs 15 residues. Germline values: CDR1 SNHLY, CDR2 FYNNEI. V lost 1 base to trimming and J lost 4 bases; unmatched junction nucleotides: 4. The full variable domain, with the rest looked up from reference TRBV2 and TRBJ2-5, is EPEVTQTPSHQVTQMGQEVILRCVPISNHLYFYWYRQILGQKVEFLVSFYNNEISEKSEIFDDQFSVERPDGSNFTLKIRSTKLEDSAMYFCASSEGGREIETQYFGPGTRLLVL.

The genes are TRBV29-1 and TRBJ2-1, with 16 bases matching TRBD2. The ends lost 7 bases at V and 0 bases at J; junction bases unmatched: 15. Germline lookup yields CDR1 SQVTM and CDR2 ANQGSEA. The CDR3 contains 20 residues. This chain's CDR3 is CSALWSFGTSGRASYNEQFF. CDR3 nucleotides: TGCAGCGCTTTGTGGTCCTTCGGGACTAGCGGGAGGGCCTCCTACAATGAGCAGTTCTTC.

The chain employs TRBV15 and TRBJ2-7; TRBD2 might be the D (5 bases). This CDR3 is built from 14 residues. Germline V gives CDR1 LNHNV, CDR2 YYDKDF (reference sequence). CDR3 sequence (DNA): TGTGTCACTATTTGGACGGGATCCATCTACGAGCAGTACTTC. Translating gives CVTIWTGSIYEQYF.